The sequence of this TCR beta chain was determined in a study of T cell repertoires in cytomegalovirus infection. Turning to the study itself: CMV epitopes that were recently identified and HLA-C-restricted were used alongside well-studied HLA-B-restricted ones. A matching HLA type, together with CMV infection, was signaled by public TCR beta signatures.

TCRdb analysed the reads with MiXCR anew, one entry per CDR3 protein. The data contain around 500,000 distinct CDR3 sequences, roughly 42% of them seen just once; the ten biggest clones take up roughly two fifths. General study results and limits: It was HLA-C-restricted CMV-specific TCR beta clonotypes that dominated the response ex vivo. Cumulative frequency of public TCR beta families picked out carriers of CMV plus the relevant HLA.

V lost 2 bases and J lost 14; bases outside the gene matches: 9. The length of the CDR3 is 14 residues. Per the germline V gene, CDR1 is KGHSH and CDR2 is LQKENI. This clonotype was observed a few times. The antigen remains undetermined. Here the sequenced sample was cultured PBMCs, taken from culture after CMV antigen stimulation. The chain is built from TRBV18 and TRBJ2-1; 10 bases map to TRBD2. This receptor was identified in a human donor in good health (CMV status not recorded). Some clones in this sample may be carry-over from other donors' samples. CDR3 nucleotides: TGTGCCAGCTCACCAAGCCCCACTAGCGGGGTCGAGTTCTTC. It is translated as CASSPSPTSGVEFF.